Listed below are T cell receptor beta chains from one sample, sequenced in a study of neurological immune-mediated disorders. Each CDR3 protein gets one entry after TCRdb re-called the 5' RACE reads with MiXCR. The table records tens of thousands of distinct CDR3 sequences, about 13% of them present only once. Sequencing was carried out using PBMCs. The receptors here all came from a female donor with HTLV-1-associated myelopathy (HAM/TSP). The CDR3 runs from the conserved cysteine through the conserved F or W. Fields, in order: clone size, J gene, V gene, D gene, CDR3 DNA, CDR3 protein. A D gene is named only where the DNA matches it firmly. Clone size is given for some rows only: seen once, a few or many times, or a class if the clone is expanded.

abundance: many; j_gene: TRBJ2-2; v_gene: TRBV7-2; d_gene: TRBD2; CDR3nt: TGTGCCAGCAGCTTGGCGGGGGACGCCGGGGAGCTGTTTTTT; CDR3aa: CASSLAGDAGELFF
abundance: many; j_gene: TRBJ1-1; v_gene: TRBV27; d_gene: NA; CDR3nt: TGTGCCAGCAGTAGGGCAGGGGCGATGAACACTGAAGCTTTCTTT; CDR3aa: CASSRAGAMNTEAFF
abundance: many; j_gene: TRBJ2-3; v_gene: TRBV5-1; d_gene: NA; CDR3nt: TGCGCCAGCAGCTTTACCGCCGGGGCCAGCAATTTGTGGCAGTATTTT; CDR3aa: CASSFTAGASNLWQYF
abundance: many; j_gene: TRBJ2-7; v_gene: TRBV7-9; d_gene: NA; CDR3nt: TGTGCCAGCAGCTTAAAACGAACCTGGGACGACTCCTACGAGCAGTACTTC; CDR3aa: CASSLKRTWDDSYEQYF
abundance: many; j_gene: TRBJ2-1; v_gene: TRBV5-1; d_gene: NA; CDR3nt: TGCGCCAGCAGCTTGTTAAAGGGTAGAGGTGAGCAGTTCTTC; CDR3aa: CASSLLKGRGEQFF
abundance: once; j_gene: TRBJ1-4; v_gene: TRBV12-5; d_gene: NA; CDR3nt: TGTGCTAGTGGTCCTGGACGGAATGAAAAACTGTTTTTT; CDR3aa: CASGPGRNEKLFF
abundance: many; j_gene: TRBJ1-2; v_gene: TRBV14; d_gene: TRBD1; CDR3nt: TGTGCCAGCAGCCAGAAGACAGGGGGCTACGCCTATGGCTACACCTTC; CDR3aa: CASSQKTGGYAYGYTF
abundance: many; j_gene: TRBJ2-3; v_gene: TRBV10-3; d_gene: TRBD2; CDR3nt: TGTGCCATCAGTGCTAGCGGGGGACGCACAGATACGCAGTATTTT; CDR3aa: CAISASGGRTDTQYF
abundance: many; j_gene: TRBJ2-7; v_gene: TRBV5-1; d_gene: NA; CDR3nt: TGCGCCAGCAGAGACGATCCGAACTACGAGCAGTACTTC; CDR3aa: CASRDDPNYEQYF
abundance: many; j_gene: TRBJ1-1; v_gene: TRBV28; d_gene: NA; CDR3nt: TGTGCCAGCAGTTTAAGAATGCTTGAAGCTTTCTTT; CDR3aa: CASSLRMLEAFF
abundance: many; j_gene: TRBJ2-5; v_gene: TRBV14; d_gene: NA; CDR3nt: TGTGCCAGCAGCCAAGGCTCTCGGGGGCGCGGTGAGACCCAGTACTTC; CDR3aa: CASSQGSRGRGETQYF
abundance: many; j_gene: TRBJ2-7; v_gene: TRBV20-1; d_gene: TRBD1; CDR3nt: TGCAGTGCTAGTTCCTCAGACAGGGGTTTCTACGAGCAGTACTTC; CDR3aa: CSASSSDRGFYEQYF
abundance: NA; j_gene: TRBJ2-6; v_gene: TRBV2; d_gene: NA; CDR3nt: TGTGCCAGCATGGAGTTTCAGGGTCCCTCTGGGGCCAACGTCCTGACTTTC; CDR3aa: CASMEFQGPSGANVLTF
abundance: many; j_gene: TRBJ2-1; v_gene: TRBV5-1; d_gene: NA; CDR3nt: TGCGCCAGCAGTGGGGAGACAGGACTATTCAATGAGCAGTTCTTC; CDR3aa: CASSGETGLFNEQFF
abundance: many; j_gene: TRBJ2-5; v_gene: TRBV5-1; d_gene: TRBD1; CDR3nt: TGCGCCAGCAGCTTGTTACAGGGGCAAGAGACCCAGTACTTC; CDR3aa: CASSLLQGQETQYF
abundance: many; j_gene: TRBJ2-6; v_gene: TRBV5-5; d_gene: NA; CDR3nt: TGTGCCAGCATCCCGGACGGTAGCTCTGGGGCCAACGTCCTGACTTTC; CDR3aa: CASIPDGSSGANVLTF
abundance: many; j_gene: TRBJ2-7; v_gene: TRBV4-2; d_gene: NA; CDR3nt: TGTGCCAGCAGCCAAGGGGAAGAGCCGAGGTTCTCCTACGAGCAGTACTTC; CDR3aa: CASSQGEEPRFSYEQYF
abundance: many; j_gene: TRBJ2-1; v_gene: TRBV5-1; d_gene: NA; CDR3nt: TGCGCCAGCAGACCGGGAACCTACAATGAGCAGTTCTTC; CDR3aa: CASRPGTYNEQFF
abundance: many; j_gene: TRBJ2-1; v_gene: TRBV11-2; d_gene: NA; CDR3nt: TGTGCCAGCAGTCATGGGAGCCGGGCCGCCAATGAGCAGTTCTTC; CDR3aa: CASSHGSRAANEQFF
abundance: few; j_gene: TRBJ1-1; v_gene: TRBV5-1; d_gene: NA; CDR3nt: TGCGCCAGCAGCTTGGATGTCAGGAACACTGAAGCTTTCTTT; CDR3aa: CASSLDVRNTEAFF
abundance: NA; j_gene: TRBJ2-1; v_gene: TRBV7-7; d_gene: TRBD2; CDR3nt: TGTGCCAGCAGCTTAGCAGGGACTAGGGATTCGGGTGAGCAGTTCTTC; CDR3aa: CASSLAGTRDSGEQFF
abundance: many; j_gene: TRBJ2-3; v_gene: TRBV7-2; d_gene: TRBD2; CDR3nt: TGTGCCAGCAGCTTAGGCTGGGTAGCGGGTGGGGATACGCAGTATTTT; CDR3aa: CASSLGWVAGGDTQYF
abundance: many; j_gene: TRBJ2-2; v_gene: TRBV4-2; d_gene: NA; CDR3nt: TGTGCCAGCAGCCAAGATCAGGGCGGCACCGGGGAGCTGTTTTTT; CDR3aa: CASSQDQGGTGELFF
abundance: many; j_gene: TRBJ2-1; v_gene: TRBV5-5; d_gene: TRBD2; CDR3nt: TGTGCCAGCAGCCGGACTAGCGGGGATATCAATGAGCAGTTCTTC; CDR3aa: CASSRTSGDINEQFF
abundance: many; j_gene: TRBJ2-2; v_gene: TRBV5-1; d_gene: NA; CDR3nt: TGCGCCAGCAGCCAGCCCTCGAGCGCCGGGGAGCTGTTTTTT; CDR3aa: CASSQPSSAGELFF
abundance: many; j_gene: TRBJ1-2; v_gene: TRBV29-1; d_gene: NA; CDR3nt: TGCAGCGTTGAAGCAAACAACTATGGCTACACCTTC; CDR3aa: CSVEANNYGYTF
abundance: many; j_gene: TRBJ2-1; v_gene: TRBV9; d_gene: TRBD2; CDR3nt: TGTGCCAGCAGCGCCGAACTAGCGGGGGGAAGCGATGAGCAGTTCTTC; CDR3aa: CASSAELAGGSDEQFF
abundance: many; j_gene: TRBJ2-3; v_gene: TRBV20-1; d_gene: NA; CDR3nt: TGCAGTGGGAAGACAGGTAACACAGATACGCAGTATTTT; CDR3aa: CSGKTGNTDTQYF
abundance: many; j_gene: TRBJ2-3; v_gene: TRBV29-1; d_gene: NA; CDR3nt: TGCAGCGTTGGATCCCGGAGCACAGATACGCAGTATTTT; CDR3aa: CSVGSRSTDTQYF
abundance: many; j_gene: TRBJ2-1; v_gene: TRBV6-1; d_gene: TRBD1; CDR3nt: TGTGCCAGCAGTGAAGAGGGGACAGGGTTATACAATGAGCAGTTCTTC; CDR3aa: CASSEEGTGLYNEQFF
abundance: NA; j_gene: TRBJ2-2; v_gene: TRBV27; d_gene: NA; CDR3nt: TGTGCCAGCAGTTTCGGCAACACCGGGGAGCTGTTTTTT; CDR3aa: CASSFGNTGELFF
abundance: NA; j_gene: TRBJ1-1; v_gene: TRBV6-4; d_gene: TRBD1; CDR3nt: TGTGCCACTCGACCCCAGGGGGCGCGAACTGAAGCTTTCTTT; CDR3aa: CATRPQGARTEAFF
abundance: many; j_gene: TRBJ2-2; v_gene: TRBV6-5; d_gene: NA; CDR3nt: TGTGCCAGTCGCCACGACACCCTCAGAGCCGGGGAGCTGTTTTTT; CDR3aa: CASRHDTLRAGELFF
abundance: many; j_gene: TRBJ2-1; v_gene: TRBV28; d_gene: NA; CDR3nt: TGTGCCAGCAGTCCCCCCATAAAGGGGGGGGCCACCAATGAGCAGTTCTTC; CDR3aa: CASSPPIKGGATNEQFF
abundance: many; j_gene: TRBJ2-3; v_gene: TRBV9; d_gene: NA; CDR3nt: TGTGCCAGCAGCGTAGAGGGGGGTCGAATCACAGATACGCAGTATTTT; CDR3aa: CASSVEGGRITDTQYF
abundance: many; j_gene: TRBJ2-5; v_gene: TRBV5-1; d_gene: TRBD2; CDR3nt: TGCGCCAGCAGCAACAGCGGGGGGGCTCGAGAGACCCAGTACTTC; CDR3aa: CASSNSGGARETQYF
abundance: many; j_gene: TRBJ2-7; v_gene: TRBV3-1; d_gene: NA; CDR3nt: TGTGCCAGCAGCCACATGGCCGGCGAGCAGTACTTC; CDR3aa: CASSHMAGEQYF
abundance: many; j_gene: TRBJ1-6; v_gene: TRBV6-5; d_gene: NA; CDR3nt: TGTGCCAGCAGTTTTAGTAGCTCACCCCTCCACTTT; CDR3aa: CASSFSSSPLHF
abundance: NA; j_gene: TRBJ2-7; v_gene: TRBV5-1; d_gene: TRBD2; CDR3nt: TGCGCCAGCAGCTTGGGGGACTATTCCTACGAGCAGTACTTC; CDR3aa: CASSLGDYSYEQYF
abundance: NA; j_gene: TRBJ2-7; v_gene: TRBV3-1; d_gene: NA; CDR3nt: TGTGCCAGCAGCCAAGACTCTTCCGAGCAGTACTTC; CDR3aa: CASSQDSSEQYF
abundance: many; j_gene: TRBJ2-5; v_gene: TRBV5-1; d_gene: NA; CDR3nt: TGCGCCAGCAGCTTGGATGGGAGAACGCAAGAGACCCAGTACTTC; CDR3aa: CASSLDGRTQETQYF
abundance: many; j_gene: TRBJ2-5; v_gene: TRBV2; d_gene: NA; CDR3nt: TGTGCCAGCAGTTACCAGATCCAAGAGACCCAGTACTTC; CDR3aa: CASSYQIQETQYF
abundance: many; j_gene: TRBJ2-2; v_gene: TRBV5-8; d_gene: TRBD2; CDR3nt: TGTGCCAGCAGCCTGCACGTGACTAGCGGGGGTTTCGGGGAGCTGTTTTTT; CDR3aa: CASSLHVTSGGFGELFF
abundance: many; j_gene: TRBJ2-4; v_gene: TRBV4-2; d_gene: NA; CDR3nt: TGTGCCAGCAGCCAATTTGAGACAGCCAAAAACATTCAGTACTTC; CDR3aa: CASSQFETAKNIQYF
abundance: many; j_gene: TRBJ2-3; v_gene: TRBV12-3/TRBV12-4; d_gene: TRBD2; CDR3nt: TGTGCCAGTCAAATTCGGGGGGAAAGTACAGATACGCAGTATTTT; CDR3aa: CASQIRGESTDTQYF
abundance: many; j_gene: TRBJ1-1; v_gene: TRBV7-2; d_gene: NA; CDR3nt: TGTGCCAGCAGCTTAGATAGCAACACTGAAGCTTTCTTT; CDR3aa: CASSLDSNTEAFF
abundance: many; j_gene: TRBJ2-1; v_gene: TRBV11-2; d_gene: TRBD2; CDR3nt: TGTGCCAGCAGCTCAGGACTAGGCCCCGCATACAATGAGCAGTTCTTC; CDR3aa: CASSSGLGPAYNEQFF
abundance: many; j_gene: TRBJ2-1; v_gene: TRBV11-2; d_gene: NA; CDR3nt: TGTGCCAGCAGCTTGTCGATAGGATCCTACAATGAGCAGTTCTTC; CDR3aa: CASSLSIGSYNEQFF
abundance: many; j_gene: TRBJ2-3; v_gene: TRBV12-3/TRBV12-4; d_gene: NA; CDR3nt: TGTGCCAGCAGTTCAAGGCTTCTAAGCCCAGATACGCAGTATTTT; CDR3aa: CASSSRLLSPDTQYF
abundance: many; j_gene: TRBJ2-6; v_gene: TRBV28; d_gene: NA; CDR3nt: TGTGCCATTCAGGGGGGGAGCTCTGGGGCCAACGTCCTGACTTTC; CDR3aa: CAIQGGSSGANVLTF
abundance: many; j_gene: TRBJ2-4; v_gene: TRBV2; d_gene: NA; CDR3nt: TGTGCCAGCACCCGGGACGAAAACATTCAGTACTTC; CDR3aa: CASTRDENIQYF
abundance: NA; j_gene: TRBJ2-7; v_gene: TRBV4-1; d_gene: NA; CDR3nt: TGCGCCAGCAGCCAAGATGTTCTGGGGCTCTACCCCTACGAGCAGTACTTC; CDR3aa: CASSQDVLGLYPYEQYF
abundance: many; j_gene: TRBJ2-3; v_gene: TRBV6-5; d_gene: NA; CDR3nt: TGTGCCAGCAGTTTATTCCGGGGCACAGATGCGCAGTATTTT; CDR3aa: CASSLFRGTDAQYF
abundance: many; j_gene: TRBJ1-6; v_gene: TRBV6-6; d_gene: TRBD1; CDR3nt: TGTGCCAGCAAGGGACAGGGAATCAATTCACCCCTCCACTTT; CDR3aa: CASKGQGINSPLHF
abundance: NA; j_gene: TRBJ1-1; v_gene: TRBV6-5; d_gene: NA; CDR3nt: TGTGCCGGCCACCAGGGGATATCTAAAGCTTTCTTT; CDR3aa: CAGHQGISKAFF
abundance: many; j_gene: TRBJ2-3; v_gene: TRBV10-3; d_gene: NA; CDR3nt: TGTGCCATCAGAGTAGGAGGCGATACGCAGTATTTT; CDR3aa: CAIRVGGDTQYF
abundance: many; j_gene: TRBJ2-7; v_gene: TRBV12-3/TRBV12-4; d_gene: TRBD2; CDR3nt: TGTGCCAGCGGCACATGGGGGGGAGGCCACGAGCAGTACTTC; CDR3aa: CASGTWGGGHEQYF
abundance: many; j_gene: TRBJ1-2; v_gene: TRBV9; d_gene: TRBD1; CDR3nt: TGTGCCAGCAGCGCACTGGGACAGGGAGGCTATGGCTACACCTTC; CDR3aa: CASSALGQGGYGYTF
abundance: many; j_gene: TRBJ2-3; v_gene: TRBV20-1; d_gene: TRBD2; CDR3nt: TGCAGTGCTAGACTAGCGGGCACAGATACGCAGTATTTT; CDR3aa: CSARLAGTDTQYF
abundance: many; j_gene: TRBJ2-7; v_gene: TRBV24-1; d_gene: NA; CDR3nt: TGTGCCACCAGTGATTTGTACTACGAGCAGTACTTC; CDR3aa: CATSDLYYEQYF